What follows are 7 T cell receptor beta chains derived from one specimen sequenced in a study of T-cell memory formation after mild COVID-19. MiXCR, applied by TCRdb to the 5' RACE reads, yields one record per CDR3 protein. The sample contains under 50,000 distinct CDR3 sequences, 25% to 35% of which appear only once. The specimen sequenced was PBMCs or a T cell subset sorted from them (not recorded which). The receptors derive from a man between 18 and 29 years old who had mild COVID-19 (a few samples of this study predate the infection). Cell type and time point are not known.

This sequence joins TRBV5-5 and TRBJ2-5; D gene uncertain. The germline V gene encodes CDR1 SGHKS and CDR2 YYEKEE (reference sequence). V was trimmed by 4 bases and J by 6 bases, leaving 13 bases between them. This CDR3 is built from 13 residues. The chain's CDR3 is CASSANYVKTQYF. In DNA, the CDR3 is TGTGCCAGCAGCGCCAATTACGTAAAGACCCAGTACTTC.

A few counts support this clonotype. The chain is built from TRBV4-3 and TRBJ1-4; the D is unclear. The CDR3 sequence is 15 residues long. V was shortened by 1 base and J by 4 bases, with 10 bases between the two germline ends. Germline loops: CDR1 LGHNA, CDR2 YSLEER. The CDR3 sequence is CASSQGYSLNEKLFF. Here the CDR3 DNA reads TGCGCCAGCAGCCAAGGTTACAGTCTTAATGAAAAACTGTTTTTT.

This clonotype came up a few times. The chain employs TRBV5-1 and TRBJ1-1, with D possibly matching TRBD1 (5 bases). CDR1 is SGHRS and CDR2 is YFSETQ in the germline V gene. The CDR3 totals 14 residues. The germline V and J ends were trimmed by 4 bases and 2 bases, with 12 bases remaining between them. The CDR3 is CASSPAGGNTEAFF. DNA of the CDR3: TGCGCCAGCAGCCCGGCCGGGGGAAACACTGAAGCTTTCTTT.

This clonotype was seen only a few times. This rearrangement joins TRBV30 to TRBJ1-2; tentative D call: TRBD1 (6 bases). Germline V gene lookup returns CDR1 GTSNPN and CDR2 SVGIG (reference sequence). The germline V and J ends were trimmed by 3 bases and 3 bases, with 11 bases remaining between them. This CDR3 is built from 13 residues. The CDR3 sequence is CAWRDSFYYGYTF. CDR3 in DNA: TGTGCCTGGAGGGACAGCTTTTACTATGGCTACACCTTC.

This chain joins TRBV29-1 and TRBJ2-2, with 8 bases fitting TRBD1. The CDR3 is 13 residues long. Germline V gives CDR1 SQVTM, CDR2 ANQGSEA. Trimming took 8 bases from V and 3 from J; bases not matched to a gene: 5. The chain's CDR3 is CSCRGRDTGELFF. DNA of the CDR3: TGCAGCTGCAGGGGGCGAGACACCGGGGAGCTGTTTTTT.

The CDR3 coding sequence is TGTGCCAGCAGCCAAGCTAGCGGGGCCAACTACGAGCAGTACTTC. Translating gives CASSQASGANYEQYF. The chain uses TRBV3-1 and TRBJ2-7, with TRBD2 matching 9 bases. CDR3 length: 15 amino acids. CDR1 and CDR2 from the germline V gene are LGHDT and YNNKEL (reference sequence). The ends lost 1 base at V and 3 bases at J; junction bases unmatched: 4.

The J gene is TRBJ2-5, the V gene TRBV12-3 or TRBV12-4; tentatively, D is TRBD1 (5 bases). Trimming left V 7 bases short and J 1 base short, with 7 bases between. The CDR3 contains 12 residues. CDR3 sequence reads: CASKGRQETQYF. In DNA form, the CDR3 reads TGTGCCAGCAAGGGGCGCCAAGAGACCCAGTACTTC.